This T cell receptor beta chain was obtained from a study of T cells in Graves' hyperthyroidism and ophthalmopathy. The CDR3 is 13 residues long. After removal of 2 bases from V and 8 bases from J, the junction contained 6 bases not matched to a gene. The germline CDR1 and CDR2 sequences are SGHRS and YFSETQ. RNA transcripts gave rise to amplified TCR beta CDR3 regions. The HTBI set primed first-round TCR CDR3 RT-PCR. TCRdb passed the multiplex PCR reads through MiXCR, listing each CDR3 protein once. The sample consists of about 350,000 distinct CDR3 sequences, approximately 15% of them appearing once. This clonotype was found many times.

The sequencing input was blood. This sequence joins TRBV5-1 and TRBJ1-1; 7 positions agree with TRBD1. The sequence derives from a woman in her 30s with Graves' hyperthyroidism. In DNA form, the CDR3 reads TGCGCCAGCAGCTTACCGGGACAGATCGAAGCTTTCTTT. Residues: CASSLPGQIEAFF.